This is a list of T cell receptor beta chains from one sample in a study of blood T cell repertoires in COVID-19. Assay used: immunoSEQ multiplex PCR; TCRdb lists only in-frame clones, some missing. Among under 250,000 clones listed, over 70% were seen once. Sequenced input: peripheral blood. The receptor set was obtained from a woman older than 75 with acute or convalescent COVID-19. The CDR3 runs from the conserved cysteine through the conserved F or W. Size is omitted from some rows. Given values are once, few, many or a class for expanded clones.

CDR3: CASSASTSGRDRFF; size: once; V: TRBV5-1; length: 14; J: TRBJ2-1
CDR3: CASSERLVSNQPQHF; size: -; V: TRBV2; length: 15; J: TRBJ1-5
CDR3: CASSLVGAGAEETQYF; size: -; V: TRBV7-7; length: 16; J: TRBJ2-5
CDR3: CSVAGTGNNEQFF; size: -; V: TRBV29-1; length: 13; J: TRBJ2-1
CDR3: CASSNRNYGYTF; size: -; V: TRBV4-1; length: 12; J: TRBJ1-2
CDR3: CASSFGGQGAGYTF; size: -; V: TRBV5-1; length: 14; J: TRBJ1-2
CDR3: CASSFSGNRGAGELFF; size: -; V: TRBV5-5; length: 16; J: TRBJ2-2
CDR3: CASKQTGTGLSPLHF; size: -; V: TRBV2; length: 15; J: TRBJ1-6
CDR3: CASSLGGRAADTQYF; size: few; V: TRBV7-9; length: 15; J: TRBJ2-3
CDR3: CASRLGQGSGEQYF; size: once; V: TRBV6-6; length: 14; J: TRBJ2-7
CDR3: CAISGQGGQETQYF; size: -; V: TRBV10-3; length: 14; J: TRBJ2-5
CDR3: CASSRQGVTEAFF; size: -; V: TRBV14; length: 13; J: TRBJ1-1
CDR3: CASMGQLGNTEAFF; size: -; V: TRBV4-2; length: 14; J: TRBJ1-1
CDR3: CASSHLGTGITGELFF; size: -; V: TRBV4-2; length: 16; J: TRBJ2-2
CDR3: CASSPGTVNSPLHF; size: few; V: TRBV3-1/TRBV3-2; length: 14; J: TRBJ1-6
CDR3: CASSPDRARETQYF; size: -; V: TRBV5-5; length: 14; J: TRBJ2-5
CDR3: CASSYARGSLHF; size: few; V: TRBV6-5; length: 12; J: TRBJ1-6
CDR3: CASSVGTGDEKLFF; size: -; V: TRBV9; length: 14; J: TRBJ1-4